What follows is one T cell receptor beta chain and its context. Its antigen remains unknown. The data were taken from a study of cytomegalovirus exposure and HLA in healthy donors. General observations from the study: Judged likely to be a sequencing artifact was a cluster of highly shared sequence variants. TCR beta sequences numbering 16,951 were associated with HLA alleles at 0.05 false discovery rate in a later analysis. With later analysis, a missense DCLRE1C variant became linked to TCR beta V- and J-gene trimming. Later, an analysis showed that TCR beta chains associated with HLA were more clonally expanded than others that were equally common.

PCR amplification relied on 60 Vbeta primers (plus 13 Jbeta primers). Clones were sequenced by immunoSEQ multiplex PCR, and TCRdb holds only the in-frame ones, with some missing. The data contain about 140,000 clones, 82% of them singletons. This CDR3 is 16 amino acids long. Trimming removed 5 bases at V and 1 base at J, with 17 bases between. Per germline, CDR1 MDHEN and CDR2 SYDVKM. This receptor was identified in a man between 18 and 29 years old in good health and CMV-seropositive. The sequenced material came from PBMCs. J is TRBJ2-5 and V is TRBV28; possibly TRBD1 for D (6 bases). This CDR3 reads CASSPLNRVAQETQYF. CDR3 DNA sequence: TGTGCCAGCAGTCCCCTCAACAGGGTCGCCCAAGAGACCCAGTACTTC.